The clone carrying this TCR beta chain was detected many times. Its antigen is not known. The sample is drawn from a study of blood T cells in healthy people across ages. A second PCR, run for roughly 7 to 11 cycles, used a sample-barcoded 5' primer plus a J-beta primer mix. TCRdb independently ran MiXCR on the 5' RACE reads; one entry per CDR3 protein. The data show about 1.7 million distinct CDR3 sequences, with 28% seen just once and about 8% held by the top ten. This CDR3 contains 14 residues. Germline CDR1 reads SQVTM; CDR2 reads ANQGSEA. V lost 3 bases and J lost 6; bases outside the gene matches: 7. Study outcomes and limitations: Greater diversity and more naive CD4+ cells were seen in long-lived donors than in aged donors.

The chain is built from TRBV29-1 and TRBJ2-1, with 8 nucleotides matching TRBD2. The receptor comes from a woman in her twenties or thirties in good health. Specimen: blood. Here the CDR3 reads CSVDSRGGTNEQFF. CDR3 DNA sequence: TGCAGCGTTGACTCCCGCGGGGGGACCAATGAGCAGTTCTTC.